The 18 T cell receptor beta chains in this list originate from one sample, sequenced in a study of cytomegalovirus exposure and HLA in healthy donors (dated 2017 in TCRdb). To prepare the library, the immunoSEQ multiplex PCR assay was applied. The multiplex PCR relied on a mix of 60 forward primers for TCR Vbeta segments and 13 reverse primers for TCR Jbeta segments. TCRdb re-hosts the immuneACCESS table, in-frame sequences only. Its copies lack some clones; in the studies checked, an unresolved V gene accounts for under half of them, and the cause for the rest is not known. Counted in this sample were about 180,000 clones; approximately 84% of them appeared once. The ten largest account for approximately 1.3% of the sample. Sequences were obtained from PBMCs. Receptors were obtained from a girl between 5 and 17 years old in good health and CMV-seropositive.

The gene calls are TRBV4-3 and TRBJ1-1, with a tentative D call TRBD1 (5 bases). V was clipped by 1 base and J by 1 base, with 10 bases between them. Germline lookup yields CDR1 LGHNA and CDR2 YSLEER. The CDR3 is made up of 15 amino acids. The CDR3 reads CASSQVGQPNTEAFF. CDR3 DNA sequence: TGCGCCAGCAGCCAAGTCGGACAACCGAACACTGAAGCTTTCTTT.

The rearrangement joins TRBV7-9 to TRBJ1-2, with D possibly matching TRBD1 (6 bases). The CDR3 contains 15 residues. Deletions cut 1 base from V and 2 bases from J, with 11 bases between. In germline, CDR1 is SEHNR, CDR2 FQNEAQ (reference sequence). CDR3 region: CASSLVLGANYGYTF. The CDR3 DNA is TGTGCCAGCAGCTTAGTTCTGGGGGCCAACTATGGCTACACCTTC.

The chain carries TRBV18 and TRBJ1-2; tentative D call: TRBD1 (5 bases). Germline V gene data show CDR1 as KGHSH and CDR2 as LQKENI. The CDR3 spans 15 residues. The V end was cut by 3 bases, the J end by 0 bases, with 11 bases between. The CDR3 DNA sequence: TGTGCCAGCTCACCTGGGGCAGGGTCTAACTATGGCTACACCTTC. It codes for CASSPGAGSNYGYTF.

The CDR3 DNA sequence: TGTGCCAGCAGTGAGGATCTAGCGTCTCATAAGTACAATGAGCAGTTCTTC. This translates into CASSEDLASHKYNEQFF. The chain carries TRBV6-4 and TRBJ2-1; perhaps TRBD2 as D (6 bases). The CDR3 has 17 residues. Trimming removed 3 bases at V and 4 bases at J, with 19 bases between. Per the germline V gene, CDR1 is MRHNA and CDR2 is SNTAGT.

The V and J genes are TRBV5-6 and TRBJ2-1; 8 bases are shared with TRBD2. J gave up 15 bases and V 1 base, and 12 bases lay outside the gene matches. This CDR3 is 14 amino acids long. Per germline, CDR1 SGHDT and CDR2 YYEEEE. The CDR3 DNA sequence: TGTGCCAGCAGCTTGCAGCGGGAGAAAATAGTAAGGTTCTTC. It codes for CASSLQREKIVRFF.

This clone was seen a few times. V usage is TRBV29-1 and J usage is TRBJ2-1; the D gene is possibly TRBD2 (6 bases). Per the germline V gene, CDR1 is SQVTM and CDR2 is ANQGSEA. The length of the CDR3 is 16 residues. Trimming shortened V by 3 bases and J by 9 bases, and 24 bases separated the two germline ends. CDR3 bases: TGCAGCGTTGAGGGTATGGGACTCTCCGGACCGGGTGAGCAGTTCTTC. It is translated as CSVEGMGLSGPGEQFF.

The rearrangement joins TRBV30 to TRBJ2-5; D is undetermined. The CDR3 sequence is 12 residues long. CDR1 and CDR2 (germline): GTSNPN, SVGIG (reference sequence). V was trimmed by 5 bases and J by 4 bases, leaving 11 bases between them. The CDR3 is CAWSRLGETQYF. CDR3 in DNA: TGTGCCTGGTCTCGACTCGGAGAGACCCAGTACTTC.

V gene TRBV5-4 combines with J gene TRBJ1-4; a weak D match, TRBD1 (6 bases). Germline V gene data show CDR1 as SGHNT and CDR2 as YYREEE (reference sequence). The V gene lost 0 bases and the J gene lost 7 bases, with 13 bases spanning the gap. The CDR3 runs 15 residues. CDR3 sequence: CASSLDAGGGEKLFF. The CDR3 DNA reads TGTGCCAGCAGCTTGGATGCGGGGGGCGGTGAAAAACTGTTTTTT.

J is TRBJ2-5 and V is TRBV5-4; the D is unclear. V lost 4 bases to trimming and J lost 2 bases, with 12 bases between them. Germline CDR1 and CDR2: SGHNT and YYREEE (reference sequence). The CDR3 length is 14 residues. CDR3 sequence reads: CASSPSGFQETQYF. CDR3 nucleotides: TGTGCCAGCAGCCCTAGTGGGTTTCAAGAGACCCAGTACTTC.

This clone was detected only once. This chain uses TRBV7-9 with TRBJ1-1; D gene uncertain. The CDR3 consists of 14 residues. V gave up 1 base and J gave up 1 base, with 7 bases separating them. Germline values: CDR1 SEHNR, CDR2 FQNEAQ (reference sequence). The CDR3 region is CASSLGPGNTEAFF. The CDR3 DNA is TGTGCCAGCAGCTTAGGGCCGGGGAACACTGAAGCTTTCTTT.

The chain links TRBV25-1 to TRBJ1-2; TRBD1 matches at 12 bases. This CDR3 has 16 residues. Germline loops: CDR1 MGHDK, CDR2 SYGVNS. J was trimmed by 8 bases and V by 4 bases; bases with no gene match: 11. In nucleotides, the CDR3 is TGTGCCAGCAGTGGAATCCAGGGACAGGGGGCAGAGGGCTACACCTTC. It is translated as CASSGIQGQGAEGYTF.

V and J are TRBV10-3 and TRBJ2-7; weak D call: TRBD1 (6 bases). There are 15 residues in the CDR3. The germline gives CDR1 ENHRY, CDR2 SYGVKD. The germline V and J ends were trimmed by 0 bases and 2 bases, with 11 bases remaining between them. CDR3 DNA: TGTGCCATCAGTGAGTCGACGACAGGCACCTACGAGCAGTACTTC. Its translation: CAISESTTGTYEQYF.

The rearrangement joins TRBV27 to TRBJ2-5; TRBD1 aligns across 7 bases. The V gene's germline CDR1 is MNHEY and CDR2 SMNVEV (reference sequence). CDR3 size: 13 residues. The ends lost 6 bases at V and 6 bases at J; junction bases unmatched: 7. The CDR3 DNA reads TGTGCCAGCAGCCCAGACAGGGTCAAGACCCAGTACTTC. It specifies CASSPDRVKTQYF.

The rearrangement joins TRBV19 to TRBJ2-5, with TRBD1 identical over 9 bases. The CDR3 has 15 residues. Looked up from germline, CDR1 is LNHDA and CDR2 is SQIVND (reference sequence). Trimming took 3 bases from V and 5 from J; bases not matched to a gene: 7. CDR3 sequence: CASSIGDREVETQYF. The CDR3 DNA reads as TGTGCCAGTAGTATTGGGGACAGGGAGGTGGAGACCCAGTACTTC.

The chain carries TRBV6-5 and TRBJ1-2; D is unresolved. CDR1 and CDR2 (germline): MNHEY, SVGAGI. The CDR3 loop spans 12 amino acids. V lost 8 bases and J 1 base, leaving 8 bases between the germline ends. The CDR3 DNA is TGTGCCAGCGGGCAGAGTAACTATGGCTACACCTTC. As protein: CASGQSNYGYTF.

This sequence joins TRBV10-1 and TRBJ2-7; 7 bases line up with TRBD1. The CDR3 sequence is 13 residues long. Germline CDR1 and CDR2: WNHNN and SYGVQD (reference sequence). V shed 6 bases, J shed 3 bases, and the junction held 5 bases outside the gene matches. CDR3 amino acids: CASSSGGSYEQYF. As DNA, the CDR3 is TGCGCCAGCAGCTCAGGGGGAAGCTACGAGCAGTACTTC.

This clone has only a few counts. The chain carries TRBV6-1 and TRBJ1-1; 8 nucleotides line up with TRBD1. The germline gives CDR1 MNHNS, CDR2 SASEGT. The CDR3 is 15 residues long. J was trimmed by 3 bases and V by 1 base; bases with no gene match: 4. The CDR3 DNA reads TGTGCCAGCAGTGAAGTTCCGGACAGGGACACTGAAGCTTTCTTT. As protein: CASSEVPDRDTEAFF.

The chain employs TRBV27 and TRBJ2-3; 7 nucleotides match TRBD1. Germline-derived CDR1 and CDR2 are MNHEY and SMNVEV (reference sequence). The J segment lost 1 base and the V segment lost 6 bases, leaving 4 bases of the junction unmatched. This CDR3 contains 14 residues. The DNA of the CDR3 is TGTGCCAGCAGGTCACAGGGGCGCACAGATACGCAGTATTTT. Translated, it gives CASRSQGRTDTQYF.